This paragraph reports one TCR beta chain. The antigen remains unidentified. A junction end diverges from the germline sequence, so it may reflect a read error. Method: immunoSEQ multiplex PCR; TCRdb's copy keeps in-frame clones and lacks some. The sample shows 90,000 or so clones, roughly 80% of them seen only once. In germline, CDR1 is SNHLY, CDR2 FYNNEI. This CDR3 contains 12 residues. These data are taken from a study of radiotherapy plus CTLA-4 blockade in lung cancer. Findings and caveats of the study: Alongside interferon-beta, early blood T cell clone dynamics were reportedly the best predictor of response.

The source of this sequence is a human donor with non-small cell lung cancer who had stable disease on radiotherapy plus ipilimumab. The chain recombines TRBV2 with TRBJ2-5; D is ambiguous. The sequencing here drew on peripheral blood, taken from a patient treated with radiotherapy plus ipilimumab. CDR3 DNA: TGTGCCAGCTGGCGTCGTGGCACCGCTATAGACTTC. It encodes CASWRRGTAIDF.